A single sample is the source of the 19 T cell receptor beta chains below, sequenced in a study of T-cell memory formation after mild COVID-19. TCRdb re-called the 5' RACE reads through MiXCR, storing one row per CDR3 protein. The sample includes some 600,000 distinct CDR3 sequences, 17% of them seen just once. The sample taken for sequencing was PBMCs or a T cell subset sorted from them (not recorded which). These receptors were obtained from an adult woman who had mild COVID-19 (a few samples of this study predate the infection). Cell type and time point are not known.

The J gene is TRBJ2-7, the V gene TRBV10-1; TRBD2 matches 10 bases. Germline CDR1 reads WNHNN; CDR2 reads SYGVQD (reference sequence). V lost 2 bases to trimming and J lost 3 bases; unmatched junction nucleotides: 4. The CDR3 has 15 amino acids. CDR3 nucleotides: TGCGCCAGCAGTGAGACCCTAGCGGGGGTCTACGAGCAGTACTTC. Translating it yields CASSETLAGVYEQYF.

The V gene is TRBV2, the J gene TRBJ2-2, with D unresolved. V was cut by 5 bases and J by 1 base, with 8 bases left in between. CDR1 is SNHLY and CDR2 is FYNNEI in the germline V gene. The CDR3 runs to 14 residues. This chain's CDR3 is CASSRSRNTGELFF. For the CDR3, the DNA is TGTGCCAGCAGTAGATCCCGGAACACCGGGGAGCTGTTTTTT.

The rearrangement joins TRBV12-3 or TRBV12-4 to TRBJ2-7; 11 nucleotides line up with TRBD2. The CDR3 runs 15 residues. V lost 1 base and J lost 4; bases outside the gene matches: 3. This CDR3 reads CASSLDVAGGYEQYF. DNA for the CDR3: TGTGCCAGCAGTTTAGACGTAGCGGGAGGGTACGAGCAGTACTTC.

This chain uses TRBV20-1 with TRBJ2-7, with a tentative D call TRBD1 (6 bases). Trimming pared 2 bases from V and 7 bases from J, leaving 18 bases between. Germline loops: CDR1 DFQATT, CDR2 SNEGSKA (reference sequence). The length of the CDR3 is 14 residues. The CDR3 DNA follows: TGCAGTGCTAGATTGGGACACCAGCTTAGGGAGCAGTACTTC. Its translation is CSARLGHQLREQYF.

This clonotype was counted between two and nine times. This chain joins TRBV30 and TRBJ1-4; D not resolved. The CDR3 extends over 14 amino acids. Trimming left V 0 bases short and J 7 bases short, with 12 bases between. Looked up from germline, CDR1 is GTSNPN and CDR2 is SVGIG (reference sequence). CDR3 amino acids: CAWSVEMGLEKLFF. CDR3 nucleotide sequence: TGTGCCTGGAGTGTGGAGATGGGCCTTGAAAAACTGTTTTTT.

Only a few counts were recorded for this clonotype. The chain uses TRBV10-3 and TRBJ2-3; D remains ambiguous. Germline V gene sequence: CDR1 ENHRY, CDR2 SYGVKD. V gave up 4 bases and J gave up 6 bases, with 26 bases separating them. The CDR3 sequence is 18 residues long. The chain's CDR3 is CAISAELGISPVEDTQYF. The CDR3, as DNA: TGTGCCATCAGTGCCGAGCTGGGGATCAGCCCAGTAGAGGATACGCAGTATTTT.

This clonotype was found a few times. J is TRBJ2-3 and V is TRBV29-1; weak D call: TRBD1 (6 bases). The CDR3 contains 13 residues. The germline CDR1 and CDR2 sequences are SQVTM and ANQGSEA. V shed 6 bases and J shed 3 bases, with 13 bases lying between them. CDR3 protein: CSVTGTHTDTQYF. CDR3 DNA: TGCAGCGTCACCGGGACACATACAGATACGCAGTATTTT.

The V gene is TRBV20-1, the J gene TRBJ2-1; 7 nucleotides match TRBD1. The V segment lost 6 bases and the J segment 4 bases; nucleotides outside the gene matches: 12. The V gene's germline CDR1 is DFQATT and CDR2 SNEGSKA (reference sequence). CDR3 length equals 15 residues. The CDR3 loop reads CSAESGTVRYNEQFF. The CDR3 DNA is TGCAGTGCGGAATCCGGGACAGTAAGGTACAATGAGCAGTTCTTC.

The chain employs TRBV12-3 or TRBV12-4 and TRBJ2-6; a weak D match, TRBD1 (6 bases). CDR3 length equals 16 residues. V lost 4 bases, J lost 2 bases, and 12 bases lay in between. The CDR3 here is CASSYRVKAGANVLTF. The CDR3, as DNA: TGTGCCAGCAGTTACAGGGTTAAGGCTGGGGCCAACGTCCTGACTTTC.

V and J are TRBV7-3 and TRBJ2-5; weak D call: TRBD1 (7 bases). Per germline, CDR1 SGHTA and CDR2 FQGTGA. The CDR3 is 15 residues long. Trimming removed 2 bases at V and 1 base at J, with 11 bases between. The CDR3 DNA is TGTGCCAGCAGCTTATCAGGGGGGCGCCAAGAGACCCAGTACTTC. Its protein product is CASSLSGGRQETQYF.

J is TRBJ2-1 and V is TRBV9; the D gene is possibly TRBD2 (6 bases). With 0 bases removed from V and 10 bases from J, the gap between germline ends came to 14 bases. The CDR3 extends over 14 amino acids. The germline V gene has CDR1 SGDLS and CDR2 YYNGEE. The CDR3 is CASSVEDYLTEQFF. The CDR3 DNA reads TGTGCCAGCAGCGTAGAGGACTACCTTACGGAGCAGTTCTTC.

This clonotype was found a few times. In DNA, the CDR3 is TGTGCCAGCAGGGGAGAAAATTCACCCCTCCACTTT. This gives the protein CASRGENSPLHF. The genes are TRBV7-9 and TRBJ1-6; no reliable D call. CDR1 is SEHNR, CDR2 FQNEAQ, per germline (reference sequence). V was cut by 6 bases and J by 7 bases, with 7 bases left in between. The CDR3 sequence is 12 residues long.

This rearrangement joins TRBV20-1 to TRBJ1-1; D call uncertain. The length of the CDR3 is 11 residues. Germline V gives CDR1 DFQATT, CDR2 SNEGSKA (reference sequence). Between the trimmed V and J ends, which lost 3 bases and 10 bases, there was a span of 12 bases. In nucleotides, the CDR3 is TGCAGTGCTAGCGAGGTCTATGGAGCTTTCTTT. Translating gives CSASEVYGAFF.

This chain joins TRBV29-1 and TRBJ1-1, with TRBD1 as a possible D gene (5 bases). The CDR3 runs 10 residues. The V and J ends lost 6 bases and 7 bases respectively, with 9 bases between them. Germline values: CDR1 SQVTM, CDR2 ANQGSEA. The CDR3 DNA is TGCAGCGTCCTACAGGTTGAAGCTTTCTTT. Its translation is CSVLQVEAFF. The full variable domain, completed using reference TRBV29-1 and TRBJ1-1, is SAVISQKPSRDICQRGTSLTIQCQVDSQVTMMFWYRQQPGQSLTLIATANQGSEATYESGFVIDKFPISRPNLTFSTLTVSNMSPEDSSIYLCSVLQVEAFFGQGTRLTVV.

The genes are TRBV7-3 and TRBJ2-3, with 12 bases aligning to TRBD2. Trimming at V came to 1 base and at J to 5 bases, leaving 4 bases not matched to a gene. Germline CDR1 and CDR2: SGHTA and FQGTGA. This CDR3 spans 16 amino acids. In DNA form, the CDR3 reads TGTGCCAGCAGCTTAAGCCTAGCGGGAGGGGAAGATACGCAGTATTTT. Translated: CASSLSLAGGEDTQYF.

This chain links TRBV10-3 with TRBJ1-1; maybe TRBD1 (6 bases). Trimming took 2 bases from V and 1 from J, leaving 11 bases between them. The germline CDR1 and CDR2 sequences are ENHRY and SYGVKD. There are 15 residues in the CDR3. CDR3 sequence (DNA): TGTGCCATCAGTGAGACAGGGAGACGGAACACTGAAGCTTTCTTT. Encoded protein: CAISETGRRNTEAFF.

The rearrangement uses TRBV29-1 and TRBJ2-1; possibly TRBD2 for D (5 bases). Germline V lookup: CDR1 SQVTM, CDR2 ANQGSEA. The CDR3 runs to 15 residues. Trimming cost V 1 base and J 3 bases, with 13 bases left between them. The CDR3 DNA follows: TGCAGCGTTGAAGTTCCAGCGGTAAACTACAATGAGCAGTTCTTC. It codes for CSVEVPAVNYNEQFF.

This clonotype was seen many times. The chain couples TRBV6-4 to TRBJ2-3, with 10 bases matching TRBD2. The length of the CDR3 is 15 residues. Germline V gene lookup returns CDR1 MRHNA and CDR2 SNTAGT. Trimming cost V 3 bases and J 1 base; bases outside gene matches: 1. The CDR3 DNA reads as TGTGCCAGCAGTGAAACTAGCGGGGGCACAGATACGCAGTATTTT. It codes for CASSETSGGTDTQYF.

This clonotype was seen more than once but under ten times. J is TRBJ2-7 and V is TRBV18; 7 nucleotides match TRBD1. The V and J ends lost 1 base and 2 bases, in that order; junction bases with no gene match: 5. The CDR3 runs to 15 residues. From germline, CDR1 is KGHSH and CDR2 LQKENI. DNA for the CDR3: TGTGCCAGCTCACCACTTAAGGACAGGACCTACGAGCAGTACTTC. Amino acids: CASSPLKDRTYEQYF.